The 11 T cell receptor beta chains given below trace back to one sample, sequenced in a study of tumor-infiltrating lymphocytes in primary liver carcinoma. Synthesis of TCR beta cDNA was carried out from 450 to 650 ng total RNA with a constant-region primer. Researchers made the TCR beta libraries by running three nested multiplex PCR rounds with slightly modified ARM-PCR. A C-beta reverse primer was combined with TRBV1-TRBV30 forward primers in the first two PCR rounds, and each round had ten to eleven cycles. TCRdb used MiXCR to reprocess the multiplex PCR reads, holding one entry per CDR3 protein. The sample records about 200,000 distinct CDR3 sequences, roughly two thirds being singletons. Germline DNA was extracted too, while blood RNA derived from unsorted whole blood. Sequenced material: peripheral blood. These TCRs come from a woman in her sixties with primary liver carcinoma and hepatitis B virus infection.

The table lists this clonotype with a few counts. The chain employs TRBV5-1 and TRBJ2-7; perhaps D is TRBD1 or TRBD2 (5 bases each). Looked up from germline, CDR1 is SGHRS and CDR2 is YFSETQ. The CDR3 loop spans 13 amino acids. Trimming cost V 5 bases and J 3 bases, with 12 bases left between them. CDR3 sequence: CASSLGDGYEQYF. The CDR3 DNA follows: TGCGCCAGCAGTCTGGGGGACGGCTACGAGCAGTACTTC.

The chain has TRBV5-1 and TRBJ2-5, with D possibly called TRBD1 or TRBD2 (5 bases each). Trimming cost V 6 bases and J 2 bases, with 17 bases left between them. CDR1 is SGHRS, CDR2 YFSETQ, per germline. The length of the CDR3 is 15 residues. CDR3 in DNA: TGCGCCAGCAACCGGGTCGGGACGGGACAAGAGACCCAGTACTTC. Its translation: CASNRVGTGQETQYF.

Comment on this clonotype: Mismatch with germline at one junction end may stem from a read error. The chain joins TRBV5-4 to TRBJ2-1; 7 positions match TRBD2. Germline values: CDR1 SGHNT, CDR2 YYREEE (reference sequence). The CDR3 length is 15 residues. The CDR3 sequence: CASSPGLVGNNERFF. CDR3 in DNA: TGTGCCAGCAGCCCTGGACTAGTGGGAAACAATGAGCGGTTCTTC.

Remarks on this clonotype: One end of the junction is discordant with germline, which a read error may explain. The CDR3: CASSYVRYNEQFF. DNA for the CDR3: TGTGCCAGCAGTTACGTCCGTTACAATGAGCAGTTTTTC. This chain links TRBV6-5 with TRBJ2-1; no clear D. CDR3 length: 13 amino acids. Germline V gives CDR1 MNHEY, CDR2 SVGAGI.

The chain couples TRBV11-3 to TRBJ2-1; TRBD2 matches 7 bases. The J call is doubtful: the DNA matches TRBJ2-7 better. Germline V gives CDR1 SGHNT, CDR2 YENEEA. This CDR3 has 14 amino acids. The CDR3 is CASNTSVVYNEQYF. The CDR3 DNA sequence: TGTGCCAGCAACACTAGCGTGGTCTACAATGAGCAGTACTTC.

The J gene is TRBJ2-7, the V gene TRBV20-1; the match to TRBD2 covers 11 bases. The V gene end was trimmed by 3 bases and the J gene end by 6 bases; junction bases not matched to a gene: 7. Germline V CDR1 and CDR2: DFQATT, SNEGSKA (reference sequence). This CDR3 region has 14 residues. The CDR3 nucleotides are TGCAGTGCTAGGACCTTAGCGGGAGGGCGCGAGCAGTACTTC. Protein product: CSARTLAGGREQYF.

A word on this clonotype: A much larger clone sits a single nucleotide away, making a read error possible. The chain couples TRBV6-5 to TRBJ2-7, with a possible D match to TRBD2 (6 bases). This CDR3 comprises 16 residues. Germline V gives CDR1 MNHEY, CDR2 SVGAGI. The CDR3 loop reads CASNYQGGAIMYEQYF. The CDR3 nucleotides read TGTGCCAGCAATTACCAGGGAGGAGCTATCATGTACGAGCAGTACTTC.

The chain recombines TRBV6-6 with TRBJ2-5, with TRBD2 identical over 14 bases. After removal of 6 bases from V and 4 bases from J, the junction contained 10 bases not matched to a gene. CDR3 size: 17 residues. Germline CDR1 and CDR2: MNHNY and SVGAGI (reference sequence). CDR3 sequence (DNA): TGTGCCAGCAGCCAAGCAGGTGGGACTAGCGGGAGAGAGACCCAGTACTTC. This sequence encodes CASSQAGGTSGRETQYF.

The chain couples TRBV30 to TRBJ2-6; D is uncertain. In germline, CDR1 is GTSNPN, CDR2 SVGIG (reference sequence). The CDR3 sequence is 14 residues long. Trimming took 0 bases from V and 2 from J, leaving 5 bases between them. In nucleotides, the CDR3 is TGTGCCTGGAGTGTGGGTGCTGGGGCCAACGTCCTGACTTTC. Encoded protein: CAWSVGAGANVLTF.

Turning to this clonotype: One end of the junction varies from germline; a read error may be responsible. The CDR3 protein is CAISEPVGSSIYGYTF. The CDR3 DNA is TGTGCTATCAGTGAGCCAGTCGGGAGCTCGATCTATGGCTACACCTTC. This sequence joins TRBV10-3 and TRBJ1-2; D not resolved. Germline assignment: CDR1 ENHRY and CDR2 SYGVKD. The CDR3 runs 16 residues.

This clonotype was seen a few times. The V gene is TRBV6-5, the J gene TRBJ2-3, with D unclear. V shed 9 bases and J shed 6 bases, with 10 bases lying between them. CDR1 is MNHEY, CDR2 SVGAGI, per germline. This CDR3 contains 11 residues. The CDR3 DNA reads TGTGCCAGTGGTGAATGGGATACGCAGTATTTT. Encoded protein: CASGEWDTQYF.